The clone carrying this T cell receptor (beta chain) was seen repeatedly, ten times or more. Its specificity is unknown. cDNA was made by 5'RACE with 10-nucleotide random UMIs. TCRdb re-analysed the 5' RACE reads in MiXCR, keeping a single row per CDR3 protein. The profile shows about 33,000 distinct CDR3 sequences, approximately 1.5% of them singletons. The data were taken from a study of neurological immune-mediated disorders. Findings and limits, study-wide: Because no CDR3 amino acid sequences were shared across subjects by expanded clones, private repertoires were suggested in all groups.

The starting material, 2 million PBMCs stored at -80 C, gave rise to the unsorted libraries. In germline, CDR1 is SEHNR, CDR2 FQNEAQ (reference sequence). Trimming took 1 base from V and 1 from J, leaving 9 bases between them. The CDR3 consists of 15 residues. Material for sequencing was PBMCs. This chain joins TRBV7-9 and TRBJ2-3; possible D gene TRBD1, 5 bases. The TCR originated in a woman in her twenties or thirties with multiple sclerosis. The CDR3 spells CASSLEGLGTDTQYF. CDR3 DNA sequence: TGTGCCAGCAGCTTAGAGGGGCTTGGCACAGATACGCAGTATTTT.